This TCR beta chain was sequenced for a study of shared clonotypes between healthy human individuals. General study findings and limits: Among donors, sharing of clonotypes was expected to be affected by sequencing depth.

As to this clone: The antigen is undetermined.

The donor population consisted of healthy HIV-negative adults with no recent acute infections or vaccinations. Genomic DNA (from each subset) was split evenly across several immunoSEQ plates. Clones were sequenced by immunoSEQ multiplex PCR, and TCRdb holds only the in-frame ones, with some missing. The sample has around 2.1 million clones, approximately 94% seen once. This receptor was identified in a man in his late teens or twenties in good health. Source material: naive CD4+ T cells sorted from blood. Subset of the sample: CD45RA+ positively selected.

CDR3 nucleotide sequence: TGCGCCAGCAGCTTCTTTAAAAGCCAAGGGGGGACCCAGTACTTC. Translating gives CASSFFKSQGGTQYF. V usage is TRBV5-1 and J usage is TRBJ2-5; D perhaps matches TRBD1 (6 bases). Germline V CDR1 and CDR2: SGHRS, YFSETQ. Trimming left V 2 bases short and J 7 bases short, with 18 bases between. CDR3 length: 15 residues.